These 20 T cell receptor beta chains were all obtained from the same sample, sequenced in a study of T cells after yellow fever vaccination. From the 5' RACE reads, TCRdb called clonotypes with MiXCR, one entry per CDR3 protein. Altogether 250,000 to 350,000 distinct CDR3 sequences are present, roughly 7% being singletons, with the ten largest covering over 15%. Sequenced here: PBMCs, sampled about 41 days after the first yellow fever vaccination. Receptors were obtained from a man aged 18-30 years who received the YFV17D yellow fever vaccine.

The chain employs TRBV20-1 and TRBJ2-5, with TRBD1 matching 8 bases. V lost 3 bases, J lost 5 bases, and 5 bases stayed unmatched. Germline CDR1 reads DFQATT; CDR2 reads SNEGSKA (reference sequence). This CDR3 region has 13 residues. The CDR3 loop is CSARRTGLETQYF. CDR3 coding DNA: TGCAGTGCTAGGCGGACAGGGCTGGAGACCCAGTACTTC.

The V and J genes are TRBV7-2 and TRBJ1-6; 9 bases map to TRBD1. The germline V gene has CDR1 SGHTA and CDR2 FQGNSA. The ends lost 3 bases at V and 5 bases at J; junction bases unmatched: 5. The CDR3 is 16 amino acids. The CDR3 region has the DNA TGTGCCAGCAGCTTCGGGGGACAGGGTCATAATTCACCCCTCCACTTT. Its protein product is CASSFGGQGHNSPLHF.

This chain joins TRBV20-1 and TRBJ1-2; D perhaps matches TRBD1 (5 bases). The CDR3 covers 13 residues. Germline V CDR1 and CDR2: DFQATT, SNEGSKA (reference sequence). Trimming removed 6 bases from V and 3 bases from J, with 14 bases in between. The CDR3 protein is CSAPWGSHYGYTF. In DNA, the CDR3 is TGCAGTGCCCCATGGGGCAGCCACTATGGCTACACCTTC.

This clonotype has just a few counts. The chain joins TRBV11-2 to TRBJ2-7, with D possibly being TRBD1 (7 bases). CDR1 and CDR2 (germline): SGHAT, FQNNGV. Trimming left V 2 bases short and J 2 bases short, with 22 bases between. The CDR3 consists of 18 residues. The CDR3, as DNA: TGTGCCAGCAGCTTATGGCGTGCCGGCGGGGACAGCACCTACGAGCAGTACTTC. It encodes CASSLWRAGGDSTYEQYF.

This clonotype showed up just a few times. The genes are TRBV4-1 and TRBJ2-5; 11 bases match TRBD1. The CDR3 length is 16 residues. Germline V gives CDR1 MGHRA, CDR2 YSYEKL. V was pared by 3 bases and J by 5 bases, with 8 bases of the junction left unmatched. In nucleotides, the CDR3 is TGCGCCAGCAGCCAGTCCGGGACAGGGGGAGGTGAGACCCAGTACTTC. This gives the protein CASSQSGTGGGETQYF.

This clonotype occurred a few times. The chain couples TRBV25-1 to TRBJ1-5, with D uncertain. V lost 2 bases to trimming and J lost 0 bases, with 5 bases between them. The CDR3 spans 14 residues. The germline V gene encodes CDR1 MGHDK and CDR2 SYGVNS. The CDR3 is CASSEVGSNQPQHF. The CDR3 region has the DNA TGTGCCAGCAGTGAAGTAGGTAGCAATCAGCCCCAGCATTTT.

This clonotype came up a few times. The rearrangement uses TRBV28 and TRBJ2-1; D is undetermined. Looked up from germline, CDR1 is MDHEN and CDR2 is SYDVKM. This CDR3 comprises 9 residues. Between the trimmed V and J ends, which lost 0 bases and 15 bases, there was a span of 3 bases. CDR3 residues: CASSLWLFF. For the CDR3, the DNA is TGTGCCAGCAGTTTATGGTTGTTCTTC.

This clonotype has more than one count but fewer than ten. The chain is built from TRBV20-1 and TRBJ2-5; D gene unclear. From germline, CDR1 is DFQATT and CDR2 SNEGSKA (reference sequence). Trimming shortened V by 3 bases and J by 2 bases, and 16 bases separated the two germline ends. This CDR3 region has 15 residues. Here the CDR3 reads CSASPNHRSQETQYF. Written as DNA, the CDR3 is TGCAGTGCTAGTCCCAATCACCGATCTCAAGAGACCCAGTACTTC.

This clonotype was seen at least ten times. The genes are TRBV20-1 and TRBJ1-5, with 8 bases that match TRBD1. Trimming at V came to 4 bases and at J to 4 bases, leaving 3 bases not matched to a gene. This CDR3 region has 13 residues. Germline V gene data show CDR1 as DFQATT and CDR2 as SNEGSKA (reference sequence). CDR3 DNA: TGCAGTGCTACCCGGGACAGGAATCAGCCCCAGCATTTT. It encodes CSATRDRNQPQHF.

This clonotype has a count of ten or more. The rearrangement uses TRBV7-2 and TRBJ2-5; D may match TRBD1 or TRBD2 (5 bases each). This CDR3 has 13 residues. Between the trimmed V and J ends, which lost 5 bases and 1 base, there was a span of 8 bases. CDR1 SGHTA and CDR2 FQGNSA come from the germline V gene. CDR3 in amino acids: CASSPGTQETQYF. The CDR3 DNA follows: TGTGCCAGCAGCCCAGGGACCCAAGAGACCCAGTACTTC.

V is TRBV30 and J is TRBJ1-2; D uncertain. CDR1 GTSNPN and CDR2 SVGIG come from the germline V gene (reference sequence). This CDR3 is built from 13 residues. The V end lost 0 bases, the J end lost 6 bases, and 11 bases lay between the germline ends. This CDR3 is CAWSVSWEHGYTF. The CDR3 nucleotides read TGTGCCTGGAGTGTATCCTGGGAGCATGGCTACACCTTC.

This clonotype was counted many times. CDR3 bases: TGTGCCAGCAGTTTAGGGGGCGCGGGGCCAGATACGCAGTATTTT. It codes for CASSLGGAGPDTQYF. The rearrangement links TRBV28 to TRBJ2-3; possibly TRBD1 or TRBD2 for D (6 bases each). The V gene lost 2 bases and the J gene lost 4 bases, with 13 bases spanning the gap. Per the germline V gene, CDR1 is MDHEN and CDR2 is SYDVKM. The CDR3 sequence is 15 residues long.

This clonotype turned up a few times. This CDR3 reads CASSVGSTEAFF. CDR3 bases: TGCGCCAGCAGTGTAGGGAGCACTGAAGCTTTCTTT. This sequence joins TRBV5-1 and TRBJ1-1; no clear D. Per germline, CDR1 SGHRS and CDR2 YFSETQ. V lost 5 bases and J lost 4, with 9 bases in between. This CDR3 is built from 12 residues.

This clonotype was recorded many times. The CDR3 here is CASSGLAMDTQYF. The CDR3 DNA sequence: TGTGCCAGTAGTGGTTTAGCGATGGATACGCAGTATTTT. V gene TRBV19 combines with J gene TRBJ2-3, with a possible D match to TRBD2 (5 bases). The CDR3 contains 13 residues. V was trimmed by 5 bases and J by 6 bases, leaving 12 bases between them. Per the germline V gene, CDR1 is LNHDA and CDR2 is SQIVND (reference sequence).

This clonotype was seen a few times. The chain has TRBV29-1 and TRBJ2-7, with a tentative D call TRBD2 (7 bases). Germline V gives CDR1 SQVTM, CDR2 ANQGSEA. The CDR3 contains 13 residues. The V and J ends lost 4 bases and 3 bases respectively, with 13 bases between them. The CDR3 coding sequence is TGCAGCGTTGGGGGGGGCAGGGGCTACGAGCAGTACTTC. Its translation is CSVGGGRGYEQYF.

This sequence joins TRBV27 and TRBJ1-6; D gene unclear. The length of the CDR3 is 13 residues. The V and J ends lost 5 bases and 7 bases respectively, with 9 bases between them. Germline V lookup: CDR1 MNHEY, CDR2 SMNVEV (reference sequence). The CDR3 DNA is TGTGCCAGCAGTAATCCAAGGAATTCACCCCTCCACTTT. Encoded protein: CASSNPRNSPLHF.

This clonotype has more than one count but fewer than ten. J is TRBJ1-4 and V is TRBV5-1; D is perhaps TRBD1 (6 bases). Trimming left V 7 bases short and J 7 bases short, with 17 bases between. CDR1 SGHRS and CDR2 YFSETQ come from the germline V gene. The CDR3 covers 14 residues. CDR3 loop: CASHPGGGGEKLFF. The CDR3 DNA reads as TGCGCCAGCCATCCCGGGGGCGGCGGTGAAAAACTGTTTTTT.

The genes are TRBV11-2 and TRBJ2-5; possibly TRBD2 for D (5 bases). Deletions cut 4 bases from V and 3 bases from J, with 12 bases between. CDR3 length: 14 amino acids. CDR1 SGHAT and CDR2 FQNNGV come from the germline V gene. Here the CDR3 DNA reads TGTGCCAGCAGCTCGTTGAGGGATGAAGAGACCCAGTACTTC. Protein sequence: CASSSLRDEETQYF.

This clonotype was detected only a few times. The chain couples TRBV7-9 to TRBJ1-5; D ambiguous. V lost 4 bases and J lost 7, with 14 bases in between. This CDR3 spans 14 amino acids. CDR1 is SEHNR and CDR2 is FQNEAQ in the germline V gene (reference sequence). The DNA of the CDR3 is TGTGCCAGCAGCTACCTCGGCCCGGGGCAGCCCCAGCATTTT. This sequence encodes CASSYLGPGQPQHF.

On this clonotype itself: A read error may produce the germline difference seen at one junction end. This chain uses TRBV6-5 with TRBJ2-2; 9 nucleotides align to TRBD2. The germline V gene has CDR1 MNHEY and CDR2 SVGAGI. The CDR3 loop spans 17 amino acids. In nucleotides, the CDR3 is TGTCCCAGCAGTTACTCCCTAGCGGGGACGAACACCGGGGAGCTGTTTTTT. Protein: CPSSYSLAGTNTGELFF.